A selection of T cell receptor beta chains follows, all from one sample in a study of OX40 agonist ivuxolimab in advanced cancers. Measured with immunoSEQ multiplex PCR; TCRdb has only the in-frame clones, and not every one. Here the sample spans tens of thousands of clones, about 90% being singletons. The material was CD4+ or CD8+ T cells sorted from blood, obtained in a trial of the OX40 agonist ivuxolimab. The origin of the receptors is an adult with an advanced solid tumor such as melanoma, head and neck, liver or kidney cancer. CDR3s include the opening cysteine and the closing phenylalanine or tryptophan. The D gene is left open where the match is weak. Clone size is stated in some rows and not others, as once, few, many or a class when expanded.

CDR3 length	V gene	clone size	D gene	J gene	CDR3 DNA	CDR3 protein
14	TRBV6-6	-	-	TRBJ2-5	TGTGCCAGCAAACCGAGGGGTTTTGGAGAGACCCAGTACTTC	CASKPRGFGETQYF
11	TRBV10-1	-	-	TRBJ2-3	TGCGCCAGCAGTGTTTTAGATACGCAGTATTTT	CASSVLDTQYF
14	TRBV6-5	-	TRBD1	TRBJ1-2	TGTGCCAGCAGTTACAGGGGGCGCGGGTATGGCTACACCTTC	CASSYRGRGYGYTF
14	TRBV30	-	-	TRBJ1-5	TGTGCCTGGAGTGTACAAGCCACGCCGGCGCCCCAGCATTTT	CAWSVQATPAPQHF
16	TRBV14	-	TRBD2	TRBJ2-2	TGTGCCAGCAGCCAAGGACTAGCGGGAGTTACCGGGGAGCTGTTTTTT	CASSQGLAGVTGELFF
15	TRBV21-1	-	-	TRBJ1-4	TGTGCCAGCCCCACGTTTGGACAGGCAAATGAAAAACTGTTTTTT	CASPTFGQANEKLFF
12	TRBV12-5	-	-	TRBJ2-7	TGTGCTAGTGGTGGGACACCTTGGGAGCAGTACTTC	CASGGTPWEQYF
15	TRBV2	-	-	TRBJ2-7	TGTGCCAGCAGTGAAGTCATAGGGAGCCCCTACGAGCAGTACTTC	CASSEVIGSPYEQYF
17	TRBV28	-	TRBD2	TRBJ2-1	TGTGCCAGCAGATTCCTCGGACTAGCGGGCCAGAGCAATGAGCAGTTCTTC	CASRFLGLAGQSNEQFF
16	TRBV7-2	-	TRBD2	TRBJ2-1	TGTGCCAGCAGCTCGGGACTAGCGGGACCATACAATGAGCAGTTCTTC	CASSSGLAGPYNEQFF
19	TRBV9	-	TRBD2	TRBJ2-3	TGTGCCAGCAGCGTTTCTACCGCCTCTCTAGCGGGAAGGGCAGATACGCAGTATTTT	CASSVSTASLAGRADTQYF
11	TRBV6-1	-	-	TRBJ2-7	TGTGCCAGCAGGGGTGCCTACGAGCAGTACTTC	CASRGAYEQYF
15	TRBV1	-	-	TRBJ2-5	TGCACCAGAGGGACTAGCGGACCCGTCGGAGAGACCCAGTACTTC	CTRGTSGPVGETQYF
14	TRBV28	-	-	TRBJ1-6	TGTGCCAGCATGAGCCACGAATCCCATTCACCCCTCCACTTT	CASMSHESHSPLHF
12	TRBV5-1	-	-	TRBJ2-3	TGCGCCAGCTCCGGTCGGCCAGATACGCAGTATTTT	CASSGRPDTQYF
15	TRBV5-1	-	-	TRBJ1-2	TGCGCCAGCAGCTTGGGGTTCAGGACGGATTATGGCTACACCTTC	CASSLGFRTDYGYTF
15	TRBV27	-	TRBD2	TRBJ2-1	TGTGCCAGCAGCCCTTGGCGGGAGGGCAACAATGAGCAGTTCTTC	CASSPWREGNNEQFF
17	TRBV7-1	-	-	TRBJ2-6	TGTGCCAGCAGCTTCCTACGAGGACAAAGTCGGGCCAACGTCCTGACTTTC	CASSFLRGQSRANVLTF
12	TRBV11-2	-	-	TRBJ1-6	TGTGCCAGCAGCCCGGCGGAACGAACCCTCCACTTT	CASSPAERTLHF
16	TRBV28	-	TRBD2	TRBJ2-1	TGTGCCAGCAGTTCAGTGGGACTAGCGCCCTACAATGAGCAGTTCTTC	CASSSVGLAPYNEQFF
13	TRBV28	-	-	TRBJ2-2	TGTGCCAGCAGTTTAGGAATCCCCGGGGAGCTGTTTTTT	CASSLGIPGELFF
14	TRBV5-1	-	TRBD2	TRBJ2-7	TGCGCCAGCACCGAGGCTAGCGGGAGTTACGAGCAGTACTTC	CASTEASGSYEQYF
15	TRBV29-1	few	TRBD1	TRBJ2-5	TGCAGCGTTGACAGCGGGACAGGGTACCAAGAGACCCAGTACTTC	CSVDSGTGYQETQYF
16	TRBV10-3	-	TRBD1	TRBJ2-3	TGTGCCATCAGTGGTTTGGACAGGGTTTTAGGAGATACGCAGTATTTT	CAISGLDRVLGDTQYF
11	TRBV6-1	few	-	TRBJ2-3	TGTGCCAGCAGTGAAGGTGATACGCAGTATTTT	CASSEGDTQYF
13	TRBV28	-	-	TRBJ1-1	TGTGCCAGCAGTTTCGGGGTCTTCACTGAAGCTTTCTTT	CASSFGVFTEAFF
13	TRBV2	-	-	TRBJ1-1	TGTGCCAGCAGTGAAATGTTGGGCACTGAAGCTTTCTTT	CASSEMLGTEAFF
12	TRBV10-3	-	-	TRBJ2-7	TGTGCCATCAGTGAGCGGGGTTACGAGCAGTACTTC	CAISERGYEQYF
13	TRBV7-2	-	-	TRBJ2-5	TGTGCCAGCAGCTTATTCAACCAAGAGACCCAGTACTTC	CASSLFNQETQYF
19	TRBV9	-	TRBD2	TRBJ2-5	TGTGCCAGCAGCTCTTCTCCCGGGACTAGCGGGAAGGTTCGGGGGACCCAGTACTTC	CASSSSPGTSGKVRGTQYF
15	TRBV5-1	-	TRBD1	TRBJ1-3	TGCGCCAGCAGCCAGACAGGGGTGGCTGGAAACACCATATATTTT	CASSQTGVAGNTIYF
16	TRBV5-1	once	-	TRBJ2-6	TGCGCCAGCAGCTTCGCAGGGGTAGCGGGGGCCAACGTCCTGACTTTC	CASSFAGVAGANVLTF
14	TRBV7-8	-	-	TRBJ2-1	TGTGCCAGCAGGCAGGGGCCGGGACGGGATGAGCAGTTCTTC	CASRQGPGRDEQFF
21	TRBV2	once	-	TRBJ1-2	TGTGCCAGCAGTGAAGTCCCGGCCTTCCAATTACAGGGTAAATCTAACTATGGCTACACCTTC	CASSEVPAFQLQGKSNYGYTF
16	TRBV7-9	-	TRBD2	TRBJ2-7	TGTGCCAGCAGTCCCCTTACTAGCGGGAGAAGCTACGAGCAGTACTTC	CASSPLTSGRSYEQYF
13	TRBV2	-	-	TRBJ2-1	TGTGCCAGCAGGAGGACCCCATACAATGAGCAGTTCTTC	CASRRTPYNEQFF
14	TRBV5-1	-	TRBD2	TRBJ2-7	TGCGCCAGCAGCTTACTAGCGGGAGCCTACGAGCAGTACTTC	CASSLLAGAYEQYF
13	TRBV6-6	once	-	TRBJ1-2	TGTGCCAGCAGTTACTTGGCCTCCCATGGCTACACCTTC	CASSYLASHGYTF
16	TRBV11-2	few	-	TRBJ1-2	TGTGCCAGCAGCTCCCTTAAGGGGGGCTATGGCTATGGCTACACCTTC	CASSSLKGGYGYGYTF
14	TRBV2	-	TRBD1	TRBJ2-3	TGTGCCAGCAGTAACAGGGGGCGGACAGATACGCAGTATTTT	CASSNRGRTDTQYF
13	TRBV30	-	-	TRBJ2-3	TGTGCCTGGAGTCCCAAAGGCCCGTATACGCAGTATTTT	CAWSPKGPYTQYF
17	TRBV19	-	TRBD1	TRBJ2-6	TGTGCCAGTATCCGCGGGACAGGGGGCCCTGGGGCCAACGTCCTGACTTTC	CASIRGTGGPGANVLTF
15	TRBV5-4	-	TRBD2	TRBJ2-5	TGTGCCAGCAGCTTCCCGGGACTAGCGGAAGAGACCCAGTACTTC	CASSFPGLAEETQYF
14	TRBV4-2	-	TRBD2	TRBJ2-7	TGTGCCAGCAGCCAAGGGGCTAGCGGGAAACTACGGTACTTC	CASSQGASGKLRYF